This T cell receptor (beta chain) was sequenced for a study of a mutant IDH1 vaccine in newly diagnosed glioma. Notes on the study in general: Any relationship between pseudoprogression and changes in top peripheral T cell clonotypes seemed absent.

In regard to this clone: The antigen is unknown.

With V trimmed by 4 bases and J by 4 bases, 8 bases remained unmatched. The germline CDR1 and CDR2 sequences are SQVTM and ANQGSEA. The CDR3 loop spans 15 amino acids. Time point noted: week 35, safety follow-up. Each vaccine dose was 300 ug of mutant IDH1 20-mer peptide, with topical imiquimod. Here immunoSEQ multiplex PCR was the method, and the copy in TCRdb shows in-frame clones only, minus some. The sample shows about 47,000 clones, roughly 91% of them seen only once. Material: PBMCs, obtained from a glioma patient whose treatment included an IDH1 peptide vaccine. This clonotype was obtained from a woman aged 40 to 49 with glioma. The chain combines TRBV29-1 with TRBJ2-2; 8 nucleotides agree with TRBD2. The CDR3 DNA reads as TGCAGCGTTGGTTCGGGGGGGAGTAGCACCGGGGAGCTGTTTTTT. Residues: CSVGSGGSSTGELFF.